One and the same sample provided the 20 T cell receptor beta chains below, sequenced in a study of OX40 agonist ivuxolimab in advanced cancers. Profiled with immunoSEQ multiplex PCR; TCRdb holds only in-frame clones, not every one. In the table there are tens of thousands of clones, approximately 89% of which are singletons. The sample was CD4+ or CD8+ T cells sorted from blood, taken in a trial of the OX40 agonist ivuxolimab. The receptors come from an adult with an advanced solid tumor such as melanoma, head and neck, liver or kidney cancer.

The rearrangement links TRBV15 to TRBJ2-7; D is unclear. The CDR3 spans 15 residues. Germline CDR1 LNHNV, CDR2 YYDKDF (reference sequence). With 0 bases removed from V and 3 bases from J, the gap between germline ends came to 12 bases. CDR3 nucleotide sequence: TGTGCCACCAGCAGAGACTTAGGCAGGCGCTACGAGCAGTACTTC. The encoded protein is CATSRDLGRRYEQYF.

This clone was seen a single time. The chain recombines TRBV15 with TRBJ2-5; TRBD2 agrees at 10 bases. The DNA end is more similar to TRBJ2-7, so the J call may be wrong. Looked up from germline, CDR1 is LNHNV and CDR2 is YYDKDF (reference sequence). The CDR3 spans 15 residues. In DNA, the CDR3 is TGTGCCACCAGCAGAGGTCTAGCGGGAGACGTCGAGCAGTACTTC. Protein sequence: CATSRGLAGDVEQYF.

The chain has TRBV2 and TRBJ2-1; D ambiguous. V was cut by 6 bases and J by 0 bases, with 12 bases left in between. Germline V gene sequence: CDR1 SNHLY, CDR2 FYNNEI. The CDR3 loop spans 15 amino acids. The CDR3 DNA sequence: TGTGCCAGCAGGCATTTGTGGAGCTCCTACAATGAGCAGTTCTTC. It yields the protein CASRHLWSSYNEQFF.

Only one count was recorded for this clone. The genes are TRBV9 and TRBJ1-5, with a weak D call TRBD1 (6 bases). The germline V gene has CDR1 SGDLS and CDR2 YYNGEE. This CDR3 comprises 15 residues. V lost 7 bases and J lost 1, with 15 bases in between. The CDR3 reads CASSSSGASNQPQHF. The DNA for the CDR3 is TGTGCCAGCTCGTCCTCAGGGGCGAGCAATCAGCCCCAGCATTTT.

J is TRBJ2-1 and V is TRBV11-2; D not resolved. The V gene's germline CDR1 is SGHAT and CDR2 FQNNGV. This CDR3 comprises 11 residues. Trimming left V 7 bases short and J 4 bases short, with 5 bases between. The CDR3 spells CASTSYNEQFF. Here the CDR3 DNA reads TGTGCCAGCACCTCATACAATGAGCAGTTCTTC. The complete variable domain, with remaining parts taken from reference TRBV11-2 and TRBJ2-1, reads EAGVAQSPRYKIIEKRQSVAFWCNPISGHATLYWYQQILGQGPKLLIQFQNNGVVDDSQLPKDRFSAERLKGVDSTLKIQPAKLEDSAVYLCASTSYNEQFFGPGTRLTVL.

This clone has more than one count but fewer than ten. V is TRBV9 and J is TRBJ2-7, with 8 bases identical to TRBD2. This CDR3 comprises 14 residues. V was clipped by 0 bases and J by 3 bases; unmatched bases: 2. Per the germline V gene, CDR1 is SGDLS and CDR2 is YYNGEE. The CDR3 spells CASSVAGGDYEQYF. The CDR3 DNA reads as TGTGCCAGCAGCGTAGCCGGGGGGGACTACGAGCAGTACTTC.

This clone was observed a few times. The J gene is TRBJ2-1, the V gene TRBV6-5; TRBD1 might be the D (6 bases). This CDR3 region has 15 residues. V gave up 6 bases and J gave up 3 bases, with 15 bases separating them. Germline-derived CDR1 and CDR2 are MNHEY and SVGAGI. The DNA for the CDR3 is TGTGCCAGCAGCCCCCCAGGACAGAGCTACAATGAGCAGTTCTTC. It is translated as CASSPPGQSYNEQFF.

The rearrangement links TRBV20-1 to TRBJ2-3, with no clear D. Germline CDR1 is DFQATT and CDR2 is SNEGSKA (reference sequence). This CDR3 has 10 amino acids. V lost 5 bases and J 6 bases, leaving 6 bases between the germline ends. DNA for the CDR3: TGCAGTGCTCTTTGGGATACGCAGTATTTT. Protein sequence: CSALWDTQYF.

V gene TRBV28 combines with J gene TRBJ1-2, with a weak D call TRBD1 (6 bases). Per germline, CDR1 MDHEN and CDR2 SYDVKM. The CDR3 runs to 14 residues. Between the trimmed V and J ends, which lost 2 bases and 4 bases, there was a span of 11 bases. DNA for the CDR3: TGTGCCAGCAGTTTAGGAGGACAGATCTATGGCTACACCTTC. Its translation is CASSLGGQIYGYTF.

The chain combines TRBV10-2 with TRBJ1-2; no firm D call. The CDR3 covers 15 residues. CDR1 and CDR2 (germline): WSHSY, SAAADI. Trimming cost V 0 bases and J 4 bases, with 12 bases left between them. The CDR3 sequence: CASSESQAGRYGYTF. The CDR3 DNA reads as TGCGCCAGCAGTGAGTCCCAGGCAGGCCGCTATGGCTACACCTTC.

The V call is TRBV27, the J call TRBJ2-7, with a tentative D call TRBD2 (6 bases). This CDR3 region has 13 residues. V lost 5 bases and J lost 4, with 12 bases in between. Germline V gene data show CDR1 as MNHEY and CDR2 as SMNVEV (reference sequence). The CDR3 DNA sequence: TGTGCCAGCAGTCGGGGGAGTTGGTACGAGCAGTACTTC. Its translation: CASSRGSWYEQYF.

The rearrangement links TRBV19 to TRBJ2-1, with 7 bases matching TRBD2. V dropped 5 bases and J dropped 5; count of bases not matched to a gene: 18. The CDR3 runs 18 residues. Germline loops: CDR1 LNHDA, CDR2 SQIVND (reference sequence). This CDR3 is CASSWTDLSSGVNNEQFF. CDR3 nucleotides: TGTGCCAGTAGTTGGACGGACCTATCCAGCGGGGTAAACAATGAGCAGTTCTTC. The full variable domain, its missing parts supplied by reference TRBV19 and TRBJ2-1, is DGGITQSPKYLFRKEGQNVTLSCEQNLNHDAMYWYRQDPGQGLRLIYYSQIVNDFQKGDIAEGYSVSREKKESFPLTVTSAQKNPTAFYLCASSWTDLSSGVNNEQFFGPGTRLTVL.

V gene TRBV7-8 combines with J gene TRBJ1-1; no firm D call. Trimming stripped 3 bases from V and 1 base from J, with 9 bases between. Germline V CDR1 and CDR2: SGHVS, FQNEAQ. The CDR3 spans 14 residues. This CDR3 reads CASSFSRANTEAFF. CDR3 DNA sequence: TGTGCCAGCAGCTTTAGTCGGGCGAACACTGAAGCTTTCTTT.

The chain uses TRBV9 and TRBJ2-1; 8 bases are shared with TRBD2. This CDR3 spans 15 amino acids. V gave up 0 bases and J gave up 9 bases; unmatched junction bases: 8. Looked up from germline, CDR1 is SGDLS and CDR2 is YYNGEE. The CDR3, as DNA: TGTGCCAGCAGCGTAGAGGCGAGACTAGCGTCTGAGCAGTTCTTC. It encodes CASSVEARLASEQFF.

The chain joins TRBV7-3 to TRBJ2-7; 9 nucleotides agree with TRBD1. Per germline, CDR1 SGHTA and CDR2 FQGTGA. The ends lost 2 bases at V and 5 bases at J; junction bases unmatched: 4. The CDR3 spans 14 residues. The DNA of the CDR3 is TGTGCCAGCAGCTTACAACAGGGGGCCCACGAGCAGTACTTC. This translates into CASSLQQGAHEQYF.

This chain connects TRBV6-6 to TRBJ2-1, with D perhaps TRBD1 or TRBD2 (6 bases each). Trimming shortened V by 7 bases and J by 6 bases, and 19 bases separated the two germline ends. The CDR3 contains 15 residues. CDR1 is MNHNY, CDR2 SVGAGI, per germline (reference sequence). The CDR3 loop reads CASTPTPGGLNEQFF. For the CDR3, the DNA is TGTGCCAGCACCCCGACCCCCGGGGGCCTCAATGAGCAGTTCTTC.

The chain links TRBV6-1 to TRBJ2-7; D might be TRBD1 or TRBD2, each matching 5 bases. Trimming stripped 7 bases from V and 4 bases from J, with 17 bases between. Germline V lookup: CDR1 MNHNS, CDR2 SASEGT. This CDR3 has 14 residues. The CDR3 spells CASTLAGASYEQYF. DNA for the CDR3: TGTGCCAGCACCCTAGCCGGGGCATCGTACGAGCAGTACTTC.

The genes are TRBV10-3 and TRBJ1-6, with a weak D call TRBD1 (6 bases). This CDR3 spans 15 amino acids. V gave up 6 bases and J gave up 7 bases, with 16 bases separating them. The germline CDR1 and CDR2 sequences are ENHRY and SYGVKD. Here the CDR3 DNA reads TGTGCCATCAGAGACCCCAGGGGAGGAAATTCACCCCTCCACTTT. It specifies CAIRDPRGGNSPLHF.

This sequence joins TRBV5-4 and TRBJ2-7; 8 bases map to TRBD2. The ends lost 4 bases at V and 3 bases at J; junction bases unmatched: 6. The length of the CDR3 is 14 residues. Germline V gene data show CDR1 as SGHNT and CDR2 as YYREEE (reference sequence). In DNA, the CDR3 is TGTGCCAGCAGCCCCGCAGCGGGAGACTACGAGCAGTACTTC. It is translated as CASSPAAGDYEQYF.

The V call is TRBV11-3, the J call TRBJ2-7; a possible D gene is TRBD2 (5 bases). This CDR3 has 15 residues. The germline V gene has CDR1 SGHNT and CDR2 YENEEA. Trimming took off 3 bases at V and 2 bases at J, with 14 bases between the two ends. The CDR3 region is CASSLGSRFAYEQYF. The CDR3 nucleotides read TGTGCCAGCAGCTTGGGGAGCAGGTTCGCCTACGAGCAGTACTTC.